This entry concerns a single TCR beta chain. This clonotype came up many times. Which antigen it targets is not known. No much larger clonotype is one base removed from it; base qualities were not supplied. The hyperthyroidism patients were between 18 and 65 years old and newly diagnosed, with a disease duration of less than 2 months. Exclusion was applied to patients with uncontrolled infections, other autoimmune diseases, pregnancy or lactation. Diagnoses were based on clinical symptoms, serum thyroxine and TRAb, thyroid ultrasound and orbital computed tomography. Blood from progressor patients was collected at the time of first diagnosis with hyperthyroidism, before any ophthalmopathy symptoms had appeared. Ficoll-Paque density gradient centrifugation was used to isolate PBMCs from about 9.4 ml of fresh peripheral blood. Patients classed as progressors first received a Graves' hyperthyroidism diagnosis and then went on to develop ophthalmopathy during follow-up. Total RNA was extracted with Trizol reagent, and quality was checked on an Agilent 2100 Bioanalyzer.

TCR beta CDR3 regions were amplified from RNA transcripts. A first-round RT-PCR of the TCR CDR3 used the HTBI primer set with the Qiagen OneStep RT-PCR kit. Libraries were constructed in a second round of multiplex PCR, after which size selection and purification were carried out. Sequencing of the libraries was done on an Illumina HiSeq2000 using paired-end 100 bp reads. As for the authors' bioinformatics: Raw data were processed with SOAPnuke, discarding reads with adapters, uncalled bases, mean Phred below 15, or no exact constant-primer or identifier match. High-quality paired reads were merged with COPE v1.2.5, and unique nucleotide sequences were defined as clonotypes. MiTCR v1.1 was used to align the clonotypes against IMGT TRBV, TRBD and TRBJ reference segments. The analysis included only V-J combinations with a frequency above 0.0001, which together covered more than 99% of the repertoires. A TCS score was defined as the ratio between F50 (clonal expansion) and ExV (chaos), using BLOSUM62-based TCRdist between CDR3 peptides within each V-J. Welch's t-statistics and random forest reduced several hundred V-J features to 13, which were used in a naive Bayes classifier (R e1071). TCRdb reprocessing: public reads trimmed at Q25 with fastp, clones called with MiXCR, in-frame beta chains kept. Rows matching on CDR3 protein sequence are summarized as one entry with the most common DNA and genes. The V and J calls shown here were made by TCRdb, not taken from the authors' results. The sample includes nearly 600,000 distinct CDR3 sequences, with approximately 13% observed a single time. The ten largest make up roughly 6.2% of the sample.

This sample was included in a study of T cells in Graves' hyperthyroidism and ophthalmopathy (dated by TCRdb to about 2019). Study-wide context: Peripheral blood samples were taken at initial diagnosis, before any treatment was given. The study also compared thyroid tissue and blood T-cell repertoires from five or six Graves' hyperthyroidism patients. A discovery cohort of roughly 100 patients, fewer than 50 with Graves' ophthalmopathy and under 60 with stable Graves' hyperthyroidism, was used to find distinguishing TCR V-J signatures. The roughly 90 discovery patients were divided at random into training and test sets in a 7:3 ratio. Following sampling, methimazole starting at 30 mg daily was given to hyperthyroidism patients, and high-dose intravenous methylprednisolone was given to ophthalmopathy patients. The paper describes TCR Vbeta CDR3 sequencing of 140 or so peripheral blood samples, made up of about 40 ophthalmopathy patients, some 80 hyperthyroidism patients and 17 progressor patients. Whether ophthalmopathy could be predicted prospectively was tested in an independent validation cohort made up of 18 to 20 hyperthyroidism patients plus 17 patients who later progressed to ophthalmopathy.

The CDR1 and CDR2 encoded by the germline V gene (reference sequence) are LNHNV and YYDKDF. Counted from cysteine to phenylalanine, this CDR3 has 16 amino acids. Only the CDR3 part of the read is kept: 48 bases, read in frame from the first base. Trimming removed 8 bases from V and 0 bases from J; the gene matches leave 7 bases unexplained. The investigation overall reported the following: Most expanded thyroid clonotypes (frequency above 0.001) were also found in blood, which suggests that blood repertoires may mirror thyroid immune responses. In validation, the model predicted progression to ophthalmopathy with 55% to 71% sensitivity and 72% to 75% specificity, a median of about 6.7 months before onset. Sample size was not statistically predetermined, and investigators were not blinded to group allocation. A model built on a 13 V-J signature distinguished ophthalmopathy from stable hyperthyroidism, reaching roughly 88% sensitivity and about 81% specificity in cross-validation and 80%/75% in testing.

Specimen: blood. The receptor's source is a woman in her 30s with Graves' hyperthyroidism that later progressed to Graves' ophthalmopathy. This chain is built from TRBV15 and TRBJ2-7, with 13 bases aligning to TRBD2. The DNA sequence is TGTGCCACCCGACTAGCGGGAGGCTTTTTCTCCTACGAGCAGTACTTC. This translates into CATRLAGGFFSYEQYF.